One and the same sample provided the 8 T cell receptor beta chains below, sequenced in a study of regulatory T cells in long-lasting Graves disease (dated by TCRdb to the early 2020s). What the time point label conveys for this sample: newly diagnosed GD, antithyroid drugs for less than 3 months. For both TCR sequencing and RNA sequencing, RNA was extracted from PBMCs using TRIzol. Library method: multiplex PCR. The sample was run on an Illumina HiSeq 4000. CDR3 regions were amplified by Arm-PCR with iRepertoire HTBI primers to construct TCR beta libraries. TCRdb trimmed the raw reads at Q25, called clones with MiXCR and kept productive beta chains. Rows with one shared CDR3 protein collapse into an entry with the most common genes and DNA. The sample table lists about 450,000 distinct CDR3 sequences, about 14% of them with a count of one. Clones ranked in the top ten supply around a sixth of the sample.

The same data also contributed to another study, on T cells in Graves' hyperthyroidism and ophthalmopathy.

The sequenced sample was peripheral blood mononuclear cells (PBMCs), obtained at new diagnosis, from a patient treated with antithyroid drugs. These receptors came from a woman between 45 and 65 years old with Graves disease. Donor details come from another sample of the same person, matched by shared clones.

The chain employs TRBV6-4 and TRBJ2-7; 11 nucleotides agree with TRBD2. CDR1 and CDR2 from the germline V gene are MRHNA and SNTAGT. The CDR3 is 15 residues long. Trimming cost V 1 base and J 4 bases; bases outside gene matches: 3. The DNA for the CDR3 is TGTGCCAGCAGTGACTTAGCGGGAGGGCCGTACGAGCAGTACTTC. This codes for CASSDLAGGPYEQYF.

The chain uses TRBV4-2 and TRBJ1-4; weak D call: TRBD1 (5 bases). Trimming cost V 0 bases and J 5 bases, with 22 bases left between them. CDR3 length: 19 amino acids. Per the germline V gene, CDR1 is LGHNA and CDR2 is YNFKEQ. The CDR3 reads CASSQDNRQSVGGNEKLFF. CDR3 DNA sequence: TGTGCCAGCAGCCAAGACAATAGGCAATCCGTGGGGGGAAATGAAAAACTGTTTTTT.

This clonotype showed up many times. The CDR3 sequence: CASSTNKNTEAFF. The CDR3 DNA sequence: TGTGCCAGCTCAACGAATAAGAACACTGAAGCTTTCTTT. V gene TRBV18 combines with J gene TRBJ1-1; D is ambiguous. The germline V gene has CDR1 KGHSH and CDR2 LQKENI. V lost 5 bases, J lost 1 base, and 8 bases lay in between. There are 13 residues in the CDR3.

This clonotype was found many times. The V call is TRBV7-3, the J call TRBJ2-1; 9 positions agree with TRBD2. The V and J ends lost 5 bases and 7 bases, in that order; junction bases with no gene match: 15. The germline CDR1 and CDR2 sequences are SGHTA and FQGTGA. CDR3 length: 17 amino acids. The CDR3 DNA is TGTGCCAGCAGCACTTTGCCGGGACTAGCCCGTAGGAATGAGCAGTTCTTC. This encodes CASSTLPGLARRNEQFF.

There are many counts of this clonotype. The V gene is TRBV3-1, the J gene TRBJ2-7; D is unresolved. Deletions cut 2 bases from V and 3 bases from J, with 5 bases between. Germline CDR1 and CDR2: LGHDT and YNNKEL (reference sequence). The CDR3 spans 12 residues. The CDR3 sequence: CASSQWDYEQYF. CDR3 sequence (DNA): TGTGCCAGCAGCCAATGGGACTACGAGCAGTACTTC.

This clonotype turned up a few times. The chain employs TRBV6-5 and TRBJ2-6; the match to TRBD1 covers 8 bases. The germline V gene encodes CDR1 MNHEY and CDR2 SVGAGI. Losses at the gene ends were 0 bases for V and 1 base for J; bases not matched to a gene: 5. The length of the CDR3 is 18 residues. The DNA for the CDR3 is TGTGCCAGCAGTTACTCAGGACAGGGTAGATCTGGGGCCAACGTCCTGACTTTC. Residues: CASSYSGQGRSGANVLTF.

V and J are TRBV28 and TRBJ1-4, with 9 positions matching TRBD1. With 6 bases clipped from V and 7 bases from J, the junction kept 9 bases outside the gene matches. CDR3 length: 15 amino acids. The germline gives CDR1 MDHEN, CDR2 SYDVKM. As DNA, the CDR3 is TGTGCCAGCAGCAACGGACAGGGGCGGGGTGAAAAACTGTTTTTT. Its translation is CASSNGQGRGEKLFF.

This clonotype was observed at least ten times. The chain recombines TRBV12-3 or TRBV12-4 with TRBJ2-5; TRBD2 agrees at 15 bases. The end of the DNA fits TRBJ2-1 better, so the J call may be wrong. This CDR3 comprises 16 residues. This CDR3 reads CASSPGLAGGGYEQFF. CDR3 nucleotide sequence: TGTGCCAGCAGCCCGGGACTAGCGGGAGGCGGCTATGAGCAGTTCTTC.